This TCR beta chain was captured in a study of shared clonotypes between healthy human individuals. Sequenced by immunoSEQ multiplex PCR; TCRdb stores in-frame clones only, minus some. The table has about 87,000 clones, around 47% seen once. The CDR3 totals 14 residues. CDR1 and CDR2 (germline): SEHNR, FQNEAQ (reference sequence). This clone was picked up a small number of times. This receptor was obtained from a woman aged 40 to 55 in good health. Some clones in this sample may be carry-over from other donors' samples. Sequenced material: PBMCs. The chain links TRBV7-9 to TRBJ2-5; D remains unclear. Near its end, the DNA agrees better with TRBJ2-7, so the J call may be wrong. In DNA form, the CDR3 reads TGTGCCAGCAGCGCCAACACCAACTCCTACGAGCAGTACTTC. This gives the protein CASSANTNSYEQYF.